The 15 T cell receptor beta chains presented below share a single source sample, sequenced in a study of early T cells in non-severe SARS-CoV-2 infection. Via MiXCR, TCRdb re-called the 5' RACE reads, giving one row per CDR3 protein. The table includes tens of thousands of distinct CDR3 sequences, roughly a tenth detected once. The sequencing sample was made of whole blood. These TCRs come from an adult who was a healthcare worker with PCR-confirmed SARS-CoV-2 infection or an uninfected control (not recorded which).

This clonotype has only a few counts. The gene calls are TRBV11-2 and TRBJ2-1; D remains ambiguous. The germline V gene encodes CDR1 SGHAT and CDR2 FQNNGV. V was shortened by 5 bases and J by 3 bases, with 5 bases between the two germline ends. The CDR3 length is 12 residues. The CDR3 is CASSPSYNEQFF. Written as DNA, the CDR3 is TGTGCCAGCAGCCCCAGCTACAATGAGCAGTTCTTC.

This clonotype turned up a few times. The chain uses TRBV29-1 and TRBJ1-2; unclear D gene. Germline V gene sequence: CDR1 SQVTM, CDR2 ANQGSEA. CDR3 size: 9 residues. Trimming cost V 0 bases and J 13 bases, with 6 bases left between them. The DNA of the CDR3 is TGCAGCGTTGAAGAGGATCGCACCTTC. The encoded protein is CSVEEDRTF.

This sequence joins TRBV27 and TRBJ2-3; 7 nucleotides match TRBD1. This CDR3 is 17 amino acids long. Looked up from germline, CDR1 is MNHEY and CDR2 is SMNVEV (reference sequence). With V trimmed by 2 bases and J by 0 bases, 8 bases remained unmatched. As DNA, the CDR3 is TGTGCCAGCAGTTTAACCCCCGGGACAGCTAGCACAGATACGCAGTATTTT. Protein: CASSLTPGTASTDTQYF.

The V gene is TRBV6-6, the J gene TRBJ2-7, with D perhaps TRBD1 (5 bases). Trimming stripped 6 bases from V and 3 bases from J, with 27 bases between. Germline CDR1 is MNHNY and CDR2 is SVGAGI (reference sequence). The CDR3 spans 18 residues. The CDR3 nucleotides read TGTGCCAGCAGACAACAACAGGCCTCAGCTAGGGTTGACTACGAGCAGTACTTC. It specifies CASRQQQASARVDYEQYF.

The rearrangement links TRBV4-3 to TRBJ1-4, with D tentatively TRBD1 (6 bases). Trimming took 1 base from V and 7 from J, leaving 16 bases between them. The germline V gene has CDR1 LGHNA and CDR2 YSLEER. The CDR3 is 16 amino acids. This CDR3 is CASSQVGSLGGEKLFF. DNA for the CDR3: TGCGCCAGCAGCCAAGTGGGATCATTAGGGGGTGAAAAACTGTTTTTT.

The table lists this clonotype with many counts. The chain couples TRBV18 to TRBJ2-7; D may be TRBD1 or TRBD2 (5 bases each). Trimming took off 3 bases at V and 6 bases at J, with 6 bases between the two ends. The CDR3 covers 11 residues. Germline assignment: CDR1 KGHSH and CDR2 LQKENI. CDR3: CASSPGTEQYF. CDR3 DNA: TGTGCCAGCTCACCCGGGACCGAGCAGTACTTC.

V gene TRBV2 combines with J gene TRBJ2-1, with a tentative D call TRBD2 (5 bases). Trimming stripped 0 bases from V and 6 bases from J, with 12 bases between. The CDR3 totals 15 residues. Germline V gene lookup returns CDR1 SNHLY and CDR2 FYNNEI. The CDR3 protein is CASSEAHDYRNEQFF. CDR3 coding DNA: TGTGCCAGCAGTGAAGCGCACGACTATCGCAATGAGCAGTTCTTC.

V and J are TRBV5-6 and TRBJ2-1; D perhaps matches TRBD1 (5 bases). The CDR3 sequence is 14 residues long. Trimming pared 3 bases from V and 10 bases from J, leaving 17 bases between. Germline CDR1 and CDR2: SGHDT and YYEEEE. For the CDR3, the DNA is TGTGCCAGCAGCTGGTGGACACCCTCCCTCGAGCAGTTCTTC. Translation: CASSWWTPSLEQFF.

This clonotype was counted many times. CDR3 in amino acids: CASSLTGSDTEAFF. The CDR3 nucleotides are TGTGCCAGCAGCTTAACGGGGTCGGACACTGAAGCTTTCTTT. The chain links TRBV11-2 to TRBJ1-1; D is undetermined. This CDR3 spans 14 amino acids. CDR1 is SGHAT and CDR2 is FQNNGV in the germline V gene. The V end lost 2 bases, the J end lost 3 bases, and 10 bases lay between the germline ends. Variable domain in full (rest from reference TRBV11-2 and TRBJ1-1): EAGVAQSPRYKIIEKRQSVAFWCNPISGHATLYWYQQILGQGPKLLIQFQNNGVVDDSQLPKDRFSAERLKGVDSTLKIQPAKLEDSAVYLCASSLTGSDTEAFFGQGTRLTVV.

This clonotype appeared a few times. The genes are TRBV6-6 and TRBJ1-4, with TRBD1 matching 9 bases. V shed 2 bases and J 5 bases; nucleotides not matched to a gene: 3. The CDR3 consists of 15 residues. Germline V gene sequence: CDR1 MNHNY, CDR2 SVGAGI (reference sequence). The CDR3 here is CASSYAGQGNEKLFF. CDR3 nucleotide sequence: TGTGCCAGCAGTTACGCTGGACAGGGGAATGAAAAACTGTTTTTT.

This clonotype showed up just a few times. The V call is TRBV29-1, the J call TRBJ1-1; the D gene is possibly TRBD1 (5 bases). Trimming removed 6 bases at V and 3 bases at J, with 8 bases between. The CDR3 contains 11 residues. The V gene's germline CDR1 is SQVTM and CDR2 ANQGSEA. CDR3 region: CSVGVHTEAFF. CDR3 in DNA: TGCAGCGTAGGGGTCCACACTGAAGCTTTCTTT.

The sample holds a few counts of this clonotype. The chain uses TRBV20-1 and TRBJ2-7; 8 bases line up with TRBD1. J lost 2 bases, V lost 1 base, and 7 bases had no gene match. From germline, CDR1 is DFQATT and CDR2 SNEGSKA (reference sequence). The CDR3 extends over 15 amino acids. The CDR3 region has the DNA TGCAGTGCTAGAGCAAGGACAGGGATAGCCTACGAGCAGTACTTC. The encoded protein is CSARARTGIAYEQYF.

The V call is TRBV5-6, the J call TRBJ2-3; D call uncertain. Deletions cut 4 bases from V and 1 base from J, with 7 bases between. The CDR3 is 13 residues long. Germline loops: CDR1 SGHDT, CDR2 YYEEEE. Here the CDR3 reads CASSDWGTDTQYF. The CDR3, as DNA: TGTGCCAGCAGCGATTGGGGCACAGATACGCAGTATTTT.

This clonotype was found many times. This sequence joins TRBV9 and TRBJ2-1, with 16 bases aligning to TRBD2. Looked up from germline, CDR1 is SGDLS and CDR2 is YYNGEE. With 4 bases clipped from V and 15 bases from J, the junction kept 7 bases outside the gene matches. The CDR3 runs to 14 residues. The CDR3 DNA sequence: TGTGCCAGCAGCCCCGGGACTAGCGGGAGGGCCCCGTTCTTC. Its translation: CASSPGTSGRAPFF.

V is TRBV10-1 and J is TRBJ2-7, with D hard to call. The CDR3 totals 11 residues. V lost 3 bases to trimming and J lost 5 bases, with 5 bases between them. Germline lookup yields CDR1 WNHNN and CDR2 SYGVQD (reference sequence). CDR3 DNA: TGCGCCAGCAGTGATCAGGACGAGCAGTACTTC. It specifies CASSDQDEQYF.